This T cell receptor beta chain was documented in a study of blood T cell repertoires in COVID-19. Study information: COVID-19 samples from acute and convalescent phases originated in the United States, Italy and Spain. PBMCs, B-cell-depleted T cells, or T cells provided the cDNA or gDNA that made up the material.

As originally analysed: Reference gene primer amplification yielded estimated nucleated cell counts. Method: immunoSEQ multiplex PCR; TCRdb's copy keeps in-frame clones and lacks some. V and J calls and clone size follow that table, whereas D and trimming were derived from the DNA. The table has over 200,000 clones, 87% seen once; the top ten hold 1.9%. Trimming left V 5 bases short and J 6 bases short, with 11 bases between. Germline values: CDR1 MNHEY, CDR2 SMNVEV (reference sequence). This CDR3 has 12 amino acids. The chain employs TRBV27 and TRBJ2-7, with TRBD1 as a possible D gene (6 bases). Sequencing was performed on peripheral blood. The sequence came from a man in his forties or fifties with active or convalescent COVID-19. The CDR3 loop reads CASSPTGTEQYF. CDR3 coding DNA: TGTGCCAGCAGTCCGACAGGTACCGAGCAGTACTTC.